Listed here are 13 T cell receptor beta chains from one sample, sequenced in a study of identical twins (dated by TCRdb to about 2016). Library prep was done by 5' RACE. TCRdb lists the instrument as Illumina HiSeq 2000. TCRdb reanalyzed the raw reads on its own, using fastp at Q25 for trimming and MiXCR for clone calling, and kept in-frame beta chains. Merged by CDR3 protein, the rows form single entries marked with the most common genes and DNA. The sample table records a few hundred thousand distinct CDR3 sequences; approximately 17% of these occur just once. Approximately 12% of the sample belongs to the ten largest clones. The sequenced sample consisted of naive T cells sorted from blood. Taken with the paper, the label for cell subset or site translates to: cells isolated with a human naive T-cell isolation kit. The source of these receptors is a man aged 50-60 years in good health.

This chain uses TRBV6-2 or TRBV6-3 with TRBJ2-7, with D perhaps matching TRBD1 or TRBD2 (5 bases each). CDR3 length equals 17 residues. Trimming removed 0 bases from V and 2 bases from J, with 17 bases in between. Germline-derived CDR1 and CDR2 are MNHEY and SVGEGT. The DNA for the CDR3 is TGTGCCAGCAGTTACTCGATCCCGGGACGGGGAGCCTACGAGCAGTACTTC. This gives the protein CASSYSIPGRGAYEQYF.

V is TRBV20-1 and J is TRBJ2-3; TRBD2 is a possible D gene (5 bases). Trimming took 6 bases from V and 7 from J, leaving 20 bases between them. CDR1 is DFQATT and CDR2 is SNEGSKA in the germline V gene (reference sequence). The CDR3 has 14 residues. Here the CDR3 reads CSARTSTQQNTQYF. For the CDR3, the DNA is TGCAGTGCGAGGACTTCTACCCAGCAGAATACGCAGTATTTT.

This clonotype appeared a few times. The rearrangement links TRBV10-3 to TRBJ2-5, with D possibly called TRBD1 or TRBD2 (6 bases each). This CDR3 contains 13 residues. CDR1 and CDR2 from the germline V gene are ENHRY and SYGVKD. V lost 6 bases to trimming and J lost 7 bases, with 15 bases between them. The CDR3 coding sequence is TGTGCCATCAGGGGGGGCAGAGTCGGGACCCAGTACTTC. Translating it yields CAIRGGRVGTQYF.

The chain employs TRBV6-2 or TRBV6-3 and TRBJ1-1; possibly TRBD1 for D (6 bases). V was pared by 2 bases and J by 1 base, with 14 bases between. The CDR3 totals 16 residues. Germline V gene data show CDR1 as MNHEY and CDR2 as SVGEGT. For the CDR3, the DNA is TGTGCCAGCAGTTACCTTCCAGGGGTACGGAACACTGAAGCTTTCTTT. Translation: CASSYLPGVRNTEAFF.

This rearrangement joins TRBV4-1 to TRBJ2-1, with 8 bases identical to TRBD2. Germline V gene sequence: CDR1 MGHRA, CDR2 YSYEKL. V lost 0 bases to trimming and J lost 7 bases; unmatched junction nucleotides: 14. This CDR3 spans 18 amino acids. The CDR3 DNA follows: TGCGCCAGCAGCCAAGACCTCCTAACCGGGACTAGTGGGAATGAGCAGTTCTTC. As protein: CASSQDLLTGTSGNEQFF.

The rearrangement joins TRBV12-3 or TRBV12-4 to TRBJ2-2; 8 bases are shared with TRBD1. The CDR3 is 12 amino acids. J gave up 7 bases and V 10 bases, and 5 bases lay outside the gene matches. Here the CDR3 reads CATRTGIGELFF. The CDR3 DNA follows: TGTGCCACGAGGACAGGGATCGGGGAGCTGTTTTTT.

This clonotype was picked up a small number of times. The chain recombines TRBV29-1 with TRBJ1-2; D call uncertain. In germline, CDR1 is SQVTM, CDR2 ANQGSEA. Trimming removed 5 bases at V and 6 bases at J, with 13 bases between. The CDR3 covers 12 residues. The CDR3 DNA reads as TGCAGCGTTCGGGCTCTTCACCATGGCTACACCTTC. Translated, it gives CSVRALHHGYTF.

In this sample, this clonotype turned up many times. The V and J genes are TRBV5-1 and TRBJ2-5; no clear D. The germline CDR1 and CDR2 sequences are SGHRS and YFSETQ. V lost 4 bases, J lost 2 bases, and 15 bases lay in between. The CDR3 runs 15 residues. CDR3 protein: CASSPQIGSQETQYF. CDR3 nucleotides: TGCGCCAGCAGCCCACAGATAGGTTCTCAAGAGACCCAGTACTTC.

The chain has TRBV6-2 or TRBV6-3 and TRBJ1-1, with unresolved D. Germline V gives CDR1 MNHEY, CDR2 SVGEGT. This CDR3 is 14 amino acids long. V was trimmed by 8 bases and J by 14 bases, leaving 27 bases between them. The DNA for the CDR3 is TGTGCCAGCGAAAGTACAGTGAGGTATGAAGCTTCCTTCTTT. Encoded protein: CASESTVRYEASFF.

There are many counts of this clonotype. The rearrangement uses TRBV7-2 and TRBJ2-1; no reliable D call. The length of the CDR3 is 16 residues. The V end lost 0 bases, the J end lost 4 bases, and 13 bases lay between the germline ends. The germline V gene has CDR1 SGHTA and CDR2 FQGNSA. CDR3 in DNA: TGTGCCAGCAGCTTAGCGTATAGTCCGACGTACAATGAGCAGTTCTTC. Protein product: CASSLAYSPTYNEQFF.

By share of the sample, this clonotype is medium-sized. The V gene is TRBV27, the J gene TRBJ2-3, with 7 bases that match TRBD2. Germline V CDR1 and CDR2: MNHEY, SMNVEV (reference sequence). Trimming took 2 bases from V and 0 from J; bases not matched to a gene: 8. This CDR3 has 17 residues. The CDR3 sequence: CASSLLPYSGSTDTQYF. CDR3 nucleotides: TGTGCCAGCAGTTTACTCCCCTATAGCGGGAGCACAGATACGCAGTATTTT.

This clonotype was seen more than once but under ten times. The gene calls are TRBV20-1 and TRBJ1-4; maybe TRBD1 (5 bases). The CDR3 is 15 amino acids. The germline V gene encodes CDR1 DFQATT and CDR2 SNEGSKA (reference sequence). Trimming removed 0 bases at V and 0 bases at J, with 8 bases between. The CDR3 here is CSARDLGATNEKLFF. Written as DNA, the CDR3 is TGCAGTGCTAGAGATCTAGGGGCAACTAATGAAAAACTGTTTTTT.

The chain recombines TRBV20-1 with TRBJ2-7; unclear D gene. CDR1 and CDR2 (germline): DFQATT, SNEGSKA (reference sequence). Trimming pared 0 bases from V and 3 bases from J, leaving 9 bases between. This CDR3 has 13 residues. The CDR3 loop is CSARDAGLYEQYF. DNA for the CDR3: TGCAGTGCTAGAGATGCAGGTCTCTACGAGCAGTACTTC.